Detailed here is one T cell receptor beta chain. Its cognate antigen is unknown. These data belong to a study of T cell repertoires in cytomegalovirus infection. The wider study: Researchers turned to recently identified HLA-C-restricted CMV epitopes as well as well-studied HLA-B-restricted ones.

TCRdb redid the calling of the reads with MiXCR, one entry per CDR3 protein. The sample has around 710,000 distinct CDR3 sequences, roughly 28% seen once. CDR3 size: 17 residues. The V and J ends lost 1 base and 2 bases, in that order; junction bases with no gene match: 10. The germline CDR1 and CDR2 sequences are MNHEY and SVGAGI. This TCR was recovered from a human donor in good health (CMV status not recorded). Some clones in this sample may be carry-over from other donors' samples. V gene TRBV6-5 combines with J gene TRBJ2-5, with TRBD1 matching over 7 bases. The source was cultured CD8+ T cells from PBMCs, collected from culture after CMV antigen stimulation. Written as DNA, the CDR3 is TGTGCCAGCAGTTACTTAATCCCGGGACAGACTCAAGAGACCCAGTACTTC. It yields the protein CASSYLIPGQTQETQYF.